The T cell receptor (beta chain) described here comes from a study of molecular identifiers for immune sequencing clone quantification (dated by TCRdb to 2016 to 2018). Context from the whole study: For a replicate experiment, the RNA from either approximately 20,000 or 100,000 naive CD8 T cells was divided into five aliquots, and four of those aliquots went on to sequencing. This methods study benchmarked molecular-identifier clustering-based TCR repertoire sequencing (MIDCIRS) and TCR RNA copy counting, using CD8 T cells to do so.

Libraries of naive CD8 T cells were generated from about 21,000 to 970,000 sorted cells, with 10%, 30% or 50% of the purified RNA used. Naive CD8 T cells were FACS-sorted as CD8+CD4-CCR7+CD45RA+ on a BD FACSAria II into RLT Plus buffer. To test detection sensitivity, Jurkat RNA equivalent to nine to ten TCR copies was spiked into samples of roughly 18,000-1,000,000 naive CD8 T cells. CD8 T cells were enriched with RosetteSep CD8+ T Cell Enrichment Cocktail and Ficoll-Paque, followed by ACK red cell lysis. The library came from PCR. The data were produced on a NextSeq 500. Bulk TCR libraries were made following a previously described method, with the TCR primers given in Table S5. Purification of total RNA was performed with the Qiagen AllPrep DNA/RNA kit. Before analysis, reads from multiple sequencing runs of the same library were pooled. The authors processed their data as follows. Only reads with exact TCR constant sequence were kept, trimmed to 150 nt, and grouped by their 12-nt molecular barcodes. Within each barcode group, reads were sub-clustered at a 15% Levenshtein threshold, and quality-weighted consensus sequences were built per RNA molecule. Non-functional sequences were excluded, and lower-count sequences lying one edit away from another sequence were also excluded. Barcode sub-clusters with fewer than 20% of the maximum read count were removed, based on fitting two negative binomial distributions. TCRdb's own reprocessing of the public reads used fastp at Q25 and MiXCR and kept productive beta chains. For every CDR3 protein sequence, its rows merge into one entry that carries the most common genes and DNA. These V and J calls derive from TCRdb rather than the authors' analysis. A total of under 800,000 distinct CDR3 sequences appear in this sample, about 25% of them only once. The ten most abundant clones make up 0.7% to 0.95% of the sample.

A few counts support this clonotype. Its recognized antigen is unknown. Base qualities are not recorded, but no much larger clone differs from it by a single base. Its CDR3 holds 13 amino acids, cysteine through phenylalanine. CDR3 DNA is the only sequence kept; it has 39 bases, read in frame from the first base. Reading the germline V gene (reference sequence) gives CDR1 SEHNR and CDR2 FQNEAQ. V loses 8 bases, J loses 2 bases, and the germline ends lie 13 bases apart. General conclusions and limits of the study: Modeling estimated roughly 3 recovered TCR RNA copies per cell, compared with about 10 by digital PCR, which implies about 30% capture efficiency. The sizes of highly expanded clones could end up underestimated when identical TCR molecules share a barcode. A single cell's worth of spiked-in Jurkat TCR RNA was reported detectable even among 900,000 to 1,000,000 naive CD8 T cells. In CMV-specific effector cells, clones with more than 20 RNA copies contained over 98% of molecules, whereas in naive cells such clones contained under 1% of molecules. Naive libraries contained spiked-in Jurkat TCR RNA (more than nine copies' worth), which is not part of the donor repertoire. When barcode sub-clustering was left out, chimeric consensus sequences inflated TCR diversity, with chimeras reaching as high as 47%.

The material sequenced was naive CD8+ T cells from blood, with Jurkat cell RNA spiked in. The intended sense of this specimen's cell subset or site label: FACS-sorted CD8+CD4-CCR7+CD45RA+ naive T cells. The chain was built from TRBV7-9 and TRBJ2-7, with no reliable assignment of the D segment. This receptor was obtained from a human donor in good health. Some libraries in this study had Jurkat cell RNA spiked in. The CDR3 corresponds to CASSDGKTYEQYF. In nucleotides, the sequence is TGTGCCAGCTCGGACGGAAAGACCTACGAGCAGTACTTC. The full variable domain, completed from the reference TRBV7-9 and TRBJ2-7 proteins outside the CDR3, reads DTGVSQNPRHKITKRGQNVTFRCDPISEHNRLYWYRQTLGQGPEFLTYFQNEAQLEKSRLLSDRFSAERPKGSFSTLEIQRTEQGDSAMYLCASSDGKTYEQYFGPGTRLTVT.